One sample yielded the 9 T cell receptor beta chains listed below, sequenced in a study of blood T cell repertoires in COVID-19. Assay: immunoSEQ multiplex PCR; the TCRdb copy retains only in-frame clones and omits some. The sample holds roughly 100,000 clones, 91% seen once. The sample was peripheral blood. Receptors were obtained from a human donor in a cohort sampled during active COVID-19.

The V and J genes are TRBV7-6 and TRBJ1-1, with D maybe TRBD1 (5 bases). The germline gives CDR1 SGHVS, CDR2 FNYEAQ. The CDR3 spans 13 residues. V dropped 5 bases and J dropped 8 bases, with 15 bases sitting between them. The CDR3 DNA is TGTGCCAGCAGCCCGCCAGGGCAGGGAGAAGCTTTCTTT. Residues: CASSPPGQGEAFF.

This rearrangement joins TRBV7-2 to TRBJ2-7, with 7 bases fitting TRBD2. The CDR3 is 16 residues long. CDR1 and CDR2 from the germline V gene are SGHTA and FQGNSA. The ends lost 0 bases at V and 3 bases at J; junction bases unmatched: 8. Here the CDR3 reads CASSLATLAARYEQYF. CDR3 nucleotide sequence: TGTGCCAGCAGCTTAGCTACCCTAGCGGCTCGCTACGAGCAGTACTTC.

CDR3 amino acids: CASSLHRDRGQASTDTQYF. CDR3 bases: TGCGCCAGCAGCCTCCACCGGGACAGGGGCCAAGCTAGCACAGATACGCAGTATTTT. The rearrangement joins TRBV5-1 to TRBJ2-3, with 10 bases aligning to TRBD1. CDR1 SGHRS and CDR2 YFSETQ come from the germline V gene. CDR3 length: 19 amino acids. The junction had 14 bases not matched to a gene; V was cut back by 4 bases and J by 0 bases.

V usage is TRBV28 and J usage is TRBJ1-1; 7 nucleotides align to TRBD1. This CDR3 spans 14 amino acids. Germline assignment: CDR1 MDHEN and CDR2 SYDVKM. J lost 0 bases, V lost 5 bases, and 3 bases had no gene match. CDR3 sequence (DNA): TGTGCCAGCAGTGGGGACAGACTGAACACTGAAGCTTTCTTT. Encoded protein: CASSGDRLNTEAFF. Drawing the rest from reference TRBV28 and TRBJ1-1, the complete variable domain is DVKVTQSSRYLVKRTGEKVFLECVQDMDHENMFWYRQDPGLGLRLIYFSYDVKMKEKGDIPEGYSVSREKKERFSLILESASTNQTSMYLCASSGDRLNTEAFFGQGTRLTVV.

The DNA for the CDR3 is TGTGCCAGCAGTCCGAGCCTTGAAGCTTTCTTT. Encoded protein: CASSPSLEAFF. The chain carries TRBV2 and TRBJ1-1; D not resolved. The germline V gene encodes CDR1 SNHLY and CDR2 FYNNEI. The CDR3 is 11 amino acids. Trimming removed 5 bases at V and 7 bases at J, with 8 bases between.

The chain joins TRBV6-2 or TRBV6-3 to TRBJ2-3; 12 nucleotides line up with TRBD2. V lost 6 bases and J lost 0; bases outside the gene matches: 4. Per the germline V gene, CDR1 is MNHEY and CDR2 is SVGEGT. There are 16 residues in the CDR3. This CDR3 is CASSRLAGDSTDTQYF. The CDR3 bases are TGTGCCAGCAGCCGACTAGCGGGGGATAGCACAGATACGCAGTATTTT.

The V gene is TRBV6-6, the J gene TRBJ2-7; TRBD1 matches 11 bases. The CDR3 extends over 19 amino acids. Germline V gene sequence: CDR1 MNHNY, CDR2 SVGAGI (reference sequence). Losses at the gene ends were 5 bases for V and 7 bases for J; bases not matched to a gene: 22. The CDR3 is CASSPIRTGGDSNPWEQYF. Here the CDR3 DNA reads TGTGCCAGCAGTCCCATCCGGACAGGGGGCGATTCTAACCCCTGGGAGCAGTACTTC.

The chain has TRBV20-1 and TRBJ1-4; TRBD1 matches 12 bases. The germline V gene has CDR1 DFQATT and CDR2 SNEGSKA (reference sequence). V trimming: 3 bases; J trimming: 7 bases; junction bases outside the gene matches: 6. The CDR3 sequence is 15 residues long. The CDR3 loop is CSASMGQGASEKLFF. The CDR3 bases are TGCAGTGCTAGTATGGGACAGGGGGCGAGTGAAAAACTGTTTTTT.

This clone was seen only once. V is TRBV7-2 and J is TRBJ1-5, with TRBD1 identical over 9 bases. The CDR3 is 14 residues long. V dropped 4 bases and J dropped 7; count of bases not matched to a gene: 5. Germline-derived CDR1 and CDR2 are SGHTA and FQGNSA. CDR3 sequence reads: CASSSGQGQQPQHF. CDR3 sequence (DNA): TGTGCCAGCAGCTCGGGACAGGGTCAACAGCCCCAGCATTTT.